This TCR beta chain stems from a study of human T cells and chemical hapten exposure. Across the study: The sensitizing agent was 2% DPC, placed on roughly 2 cm by roughly 2 cm of upper inner arm skin.

The CDR3 covers 10 residues. The V end lost 9 bases, the J end lost 11 bases, and 10 bases lay between the germline ends. Findings and caveats of the study: It was expanded TCRs that formed significantly more large CDR3 similarity clusters than controls did. Sensitization with DPC brought no change to TCRs above 1 in 1000 in frequency.

Concerning this clonotype itself: The target antigen is unknown.

TCRdb recomputed calls from the RACE reads with MiXCR, one row per CDR3 protein. The top ten hold approximately 1.6% of the sample, which has tens of thousands of distinct CDR3 sequences, approximately 7% seen once. This sample's time point: pre-sensitization, week 0. Treatment denoted: therapeutic diphenylcyclopropenone sensitization with weekly scalp DPC. The donor pool consisted of alopecia patients aged 18 to 70 years, considered suitable for DPC. This receptor was taken from a woman aged 25 to 45 with alopecia areata. Some clones in this sample may be carry-over from other donors' samples. The sample consisted of whole blood, taken in connection with sensitization to the hapten diphenylcyclopropenone (DPC). The J gene is TRBJ2-2, the V gene TRBV12-3 or TRBV12-4; the D gene is possibly TRBD2 (5 bases). CDR3 nucleotide sequence: TGTGCCAGTCACCGGGGTGAGCTGTTTTTT. Translated, it gives CASHRGELFF.